The 13 T cell receptor beta chains presented below share a single source sample, sequenced in a study of shared clonotypes between healthy human individuals. Generated by immunoSEQ multiplex PCR, the TCRdb table keeps only in-frame clones and is missing some. This sample has nearly 1 million clones; less than 85% occur once, and the top ten carry about 1.5%. The specimen was memory CD4+ T cells sorted from blood. Subset of the sample: CD45RA-negative fraction. These receptors were taken from a man between 18 and 35 years old in good health.

CDR3 sequence: CASSPGQGNSPLHF. CDR3 bases: TGTGCCAGCAGTCCCGGACAGGGGAATTCACCCCTCCACTTT. The V call is TRBV6-6, the J call TRBJ1-6; 9 bases are a match to TRBD1. Trimming cost V 5 bases and J 7 bases; bases outside gene matches: 3. The germline CDR1 and CDR2 sequences are MNHNY and SVGAGI (reference sequence). This CDR3 contains 14 residues.

The genes are TRBV5-1 and TRBJ2-5; 8 positions agree with TRBD1. This CDR3 contains 16 residues. J lost 7 bases, V lost 4 bases, and 15 bases had no gene match. Germline V gene lookup returns CDR1 SGHRS and CDR2 YFSETQ. The CDR3 DNA follows: TGCGCCAGCAGCCGTTCGCAACCAGGGGGCGGCGGGACCCAGTACTTC. Protein sequence: CASSRSQPGGGGTQYF. The entire variable domain, with the rest obtained from reference TRBV5-1 and TRBJ2-5, is as follows: KAGVTQTPRYLIKTRGQQVTLSCSPISGHRSVSWYQQTPGQGLQFLFEYFSETQRNKGNFPGRFSGRQFSNSRSEMNVSTLELGDSALYLCASSRSQPGGGGTQYFGPGTRLLVL.

The CDR3 sequence: CASSLKNTQYF. DNA of the CDR3: TGTGCCAGCAGCTTAAAGAATACGCAGTATTTT. The chain recombines TRBV7-8 with TRBJ2-3; D remains unclear. This CDR3 spans 11 amino acids. Trimming shortened V by 2 bases and J by 7 bases, and 4 bases separated the two germline ends. The germline gives CDR1 SGHVS, CDR2 FQNEAQ.

The CDR3, as DNA: TGCGCCAGCAGCTTGACCGGGGACCACGGAGAGACCCAGTACTTC. Encoded protein: CASSLTGDHGETQYF. The V call is TRBV5-1, the J call TRBJ2-5; D tentatively fits TRBD1 or TRBD2 (5 bases each). The CDR3 sequence is 15 residues long. Germline V gives CDR1 SGHRS, CDR2 YFSETQ. Trimming removed 1 base at V and 4 bases at J, with 14 bases between.

CDR3 in DNA: TGTGCCAGCAGTGCTGACAGGGTAGGAGATACGCAGTATTTT. Residues: CASSADRVGDTQYF. This rearrangement joins TRBV2 to TRBJ2-3; 7 nucleotides match TRBD1. CDR1 is SNHLY and CDR2 is FYNNEI in the germline V gene. Trimming took 4 bases from V and 5 from J; bases not matched to a gene: 6. This CDR3 has 14 residues.

The V gene is TRBV1, the J gene TRBJ2-7; TRBD2 is the table's D call, not checked against the DNA. TRBV1 is noted as a pseudogene. This CDR3 contains 17 residues. The CDR3 DNA is TGCACCAGCAGCCAAAATACCCGGGGTCCTGTGATGTACGAGCAGTACTTC. Its protein is CTSSQNTRGPVMYEQYF.

J is TRBJ2-7 and V is TRBV10-3, with D possibly being TRBD1 or TRBD2 (6 bases each). CDR3 length: 15 residues. V lost 0 bases and J 5 bases, leaving 14 bases between the germline ends. Germline CDR1 and CDR2: ENHRY and SYGVKD. The CDR3 protein is CAISESGGTGNEQYF. As DNA, the CDR3 is TGTGCCATCAGTGAGTCGGGAGGAACAGGGAACGAGCAGTACTTC.

This rearrangement joins TRBV7-6 to TRBJ1-4; D unclear. Germline V gene data show CDR1 as SGHVS and CDR2 as FNYEAQ. This CDR3 is 11 amino acids long. V lost 2 bases and J lost 7, with 2 bases in between. CDR3 in amino acids: CASSLSEKLFF. DNA for the CDR3: TGTGCCAGCAGCTTAAGTGAAAAACTGTTTTTT.

The J gene is TRBJ1-2, the V gene TRBV18; unclear D gene. Trimming cost V 2 bases and J 4 bases, with 17 bases left between them. Germline lookup yields CDR1 KGHSH and CDR2 LQKENI. The length of the CDR3 is 16 residues. This chain's CDR3 is CASSPEGLGAGYGYTF. The CDR3 nucleotides read TGTGCCAGCTCACCAGAGGGTCTGGGCGCGGGCTATGGCTACACCTTC.

This clone was recorded once. V usage is TRBV5-1 and J usage is TRBJ1-4; D is unclear. Trimming left V 0 bases short and J 5 bases short, with 11 bases between. Germline lookup yields CDR1 SGHRS and CDR2 YFSETQ. CDR3 length: 15 amino acids. CDR3 bases: TGCGCCAGCAGCTTGGGGCCAGAATGGAATGAAAAACTGTTTTTT. Translating gives CASSLGPEWNEKLFF.

This clone was seen only once. This chain uses TRBV10-3 with TRBJ2-7; the D gene could be TRBD1 or TRBD2 (5 bases each). This CDR3 comprises 13 residues. The V gene's germline CDR1 is ENHRY and CDR2 SYGVKD. V gave up 4 bases and J gave up 4 bases, with 11 bases separating them. The CDR3 is CAISAGPSYEQYF. CDR3 in DNA: TGTGCCATCAGTGCGGGACCTTCATACGAGCAGTACTTC.

The genes are TRBV6-6 and TRBJ2-7; TRBD1 aligns across 9 bases. The CDR3 is 15 residues long. Unmatched junction bases numbered 9, after V lost 6 bases and J lost 3 bases. Germline CDR1 reads MNHNY; CDR2 reads SVGAGI (reference sequence). The DNA for the CDR3 is TGTGCCAGCAGCCGCCGACAGGGGGAAGTCTACGAGCAGTACTTC. The encoded protein is CASSRRQGEVYEQYF.

On this clone: This may be a read error: a much more frequent sequence differs by one nucleotide. Other DNA sequences from this sample encode an identical CDR3 as well. The chain uses TRBV4-2 and TRBJ2-5; 7 bases agree with TRBD1. CDR1 is LGHNA, CDR2 YNFKEQ, per germline. With V trimmed by 4 bases and J by 4 bases, 0 bases remained unmatched. The CDR3 consists of 12 residues. CDR3 region: CASSPGGETQYF. The CDR3, as DNA: TGTGCCAGCAGCCCAGGGGGAGAGACCCAGTACTTC.